The next 12 T cell receptor beta chains were all read from a single sample in a study of tumor-infiltrating lymphocytes in localized non-small cell lung cancer. TCRdb's table, derived via immunoSEQ multiplex PCR, lists solely in-frame clones and lacks some. The sample has over 10,000 clones, 66% seen once. The source material was lung tumor tissue. These receptors came from a human donor with non-small cell lung cancer.

The chain couples TRBV29-1 to TRBJ1-2, with D tentatively TRBD1 (5 bases). The CDR3 runs to 15 residues. Per germline, CDR1 SQVTM and CDR2 ANQGSEA. The V gene lost 2 bases and the J gene lost 0 bases, with 13 bases spanning the gap. The CDR3 DNA is TGCAGCGTTGAAAGGGGTCAGCTTTCTAACTATGGCTACACCTTC. It codes for CSVERGQLSNYGYTF.

This clone occurred a few times. The V gene is TRBV11-2, the J gene TRBJ2-5; D gene uncertain. Trimming cost V 1 base and J 1 base, with 10 bases left between them. The CDR3 totals 15 residues. Germline CDR1 SGHAT, CDR2 FQNNGV. The CDR3 spells CASSLGPTGQETQYF. In nucleotides, the CDR3 is TGTGCCAGCAGCTTAGGTCCTACCGGCCAAGAGACCCAGTACTTC. Drawing the rest from reference TRBV11-2 and TRBJ2-5, the complete variable domain is EAGVAQSPRYKIIEKRQSVAFWCNPISGHATLYWYQQILGQGPKLLIQFQNNGVVDDSQLPKDRFSAERLKGVDSTLKIQPAKLEDSAVYLCASSLGPTGQETQYFGPGTRLLVL.

The chain is built from TRBV11-3 and TRBJ2-3, with a tentative D call TRBD2 (6 bases). Trimming removed 4 bases from V and 0 bases from J, with 11 bases in between. The CDR3 has 15 residues. The germline CDR1 and CDR2 sequences are SGHNT and YENEEA. DNA for the CDR3: TGTGCCAGCAGCTCCACGGGGGTTAGCACAGATACGCAGTATTTT. Translation: CASSSTGVSTDTQYF.

The table lists this clone with a few counts. The V call is TRBV18, the J call TRBJ1-6, with D unresolved. CDR1 is KGHSH, CDR2 LQKENI, per germline. The V and J ends lost 3 bases and 0 bases respectively, with 12 bases between them. CDR3 length: 17 amino acids. CDR3 DNA sequence: TGTGCCAGCTCACCTATAGGCTCCGGCTCCTATAATTCACCCCTCCACTTT. It is translated as CASSPIGSGSYNSPLHF.

This clone was seen more than once but under ten times. The genes are TRBV5-6 and TRBJ1-2; perhaps TRBD1 as D (5 bases). Trimming took 6 bases from V and 8 from J, leaving 17 bases between them. The CDR3 length is 13 residues. Germline V gene data show CDR1 as SGHDT and CDR2 as YYEEEE. The CDR3: CASKVSQGLGYTF. In DNA form, the CDR3 reads TGTGCCAGCAAGGTCTCGCAGGGTTTAGGCTACACCTTC. The whole variable domain, filled in from reference TRBV5-6 and TRBJ1-2, reads DAGVTQSPTHLIKTRGQQVTLRCSPKSGHDTVSWYQQALGQGPQFIFQYYEEEERQRGNFPDRFSGHQFPNYSSELNVNALLLGDSALYLCASKVSQGLGYTFGSGTRLTVV.

This rearrangement joins TRBV5-1 to TRBJ2-1, with TRBD1 identical over 10 bases. The length of the CDR3 is 11 residues. Germline V lookup: CDR1 SGHRS, CDR2 YFSETQ. V dropped 3 bases and J dropped 14; count of bases not matched to a gene: 2. The chain's CDR3 is CASSSGTGEFF. The CDR3 DNA is TGCGCCAGCAGCTCCGGGACAGGGGAGTTCTTC.

This sequence joins TRBV16 and TRBJ1-2; possibly TRBD1 for D (6 bases). Trimming removed 4 bases from V and 6 bases from J, with 12 bases in between. This CDR3 comprises 13 residues. CDR1 KGHSY and CDR2 FQNENV come from the germline V gene. CDR3 amino acids: CASSPDRTNGYTF. The CDR3 bases are TGTGCCAGCAGCCCGGACAGAACGAATGGCTACACCTTC. Combining the CDR3 with reference TRBV16 and TRBJ1-2 gives the whole variable domain GEEVAQTPKHLVRGEGQKAKLYCAPIKGHSYVFWYQQVLKNEFKFLISFQNENVFDETGMPKERFSAKCLPNSPCSLEIQATKLEDSAVYFCASSPDRTNGYTFGSGTRLTVV.

V is TRBV6-5 and J is TRBJ1-5, with TRBD1 identical over 7 bases. CDR3 size: 12 residues. Trimming cost V 5 bases and J 13 bases; bases outside gene matches: 8. CDR1 and CDR2 (germline): MNHEY, SVGAGI. CDR3: CASSAYQGVQHF. CDR3 sequence (DNA): TGTGCCAGCAGTGCGTACCAGGGGGTTCAGCATTTT.

The J gene is TRBJ1-6, the V gene TRBV30; 7 bases are shared with TRBD1. V lost 0 bases, J lost 6 bases, and 5 bases stayed unmatched. The germline V gene encodes CDR1 GTSNPN and CDR2 SVGIG (reference sequence). This CDR3 comprises 15 residues. CDR3 sequence reads: CAWSVQGQVNSPLHF. In nucleotides, the CDR3 is TGTGCCTGGAGTGTACAGGGGCAGGTTAATTCACCCCTCCACTTT.

This chain connects TRBV29-1 to TRBJ2-1; TRBD2 agrees at 11 bases. Trimming removed 4 bases from V and 7 bases from J; junction bases left unmatched: 9. The CDR3 runs 15 residues. Per the germline V gene, CDR1 is SQVTM and CDR2 is ANQGSEA. The CDR3 reads CSVGGLGLAVNEQFF. The CDR3 bases are TGCAGCGTTGGGGGCTTGGGACTAGCGGTAAATGAGCAGTTCTTC.

This chain connects TRBV2 to TRBJ1-6; TRBD1 aligns across 7 bases. The CDR3 length is 14 residues. CDR1 is SNHLY, CDR2 FYNNEI, per germline. V was pared by 6 bases and J by 10 bases, with 9 bases of the junction left unmatched. The CDR3 protein is CASRADRVWSPLHF. The CDR3 bases are TGTGCCAGCAGGGCTGACAGGGTTTGGTCACCCCTCCACTTT.

The chain employs TRBV7-8 and TRBJ1-5, with 9 bases aligning to TRBD1. Germline values: CDR1 SGHVS, CDR2 FQNEAQ. The CDR3 runs 17 residues. With 4 bases clipped from V and 4 bases from J, the junction kept 11 bases outside the gene matches. This CDR3 reads CASSSWGQGRRNQPQHF. The CDR3 DNA reads as TGTGCCAGCAGCTCATGGGGACAGGGCCGGAGGAATCAGCCCCAGCATTTT.